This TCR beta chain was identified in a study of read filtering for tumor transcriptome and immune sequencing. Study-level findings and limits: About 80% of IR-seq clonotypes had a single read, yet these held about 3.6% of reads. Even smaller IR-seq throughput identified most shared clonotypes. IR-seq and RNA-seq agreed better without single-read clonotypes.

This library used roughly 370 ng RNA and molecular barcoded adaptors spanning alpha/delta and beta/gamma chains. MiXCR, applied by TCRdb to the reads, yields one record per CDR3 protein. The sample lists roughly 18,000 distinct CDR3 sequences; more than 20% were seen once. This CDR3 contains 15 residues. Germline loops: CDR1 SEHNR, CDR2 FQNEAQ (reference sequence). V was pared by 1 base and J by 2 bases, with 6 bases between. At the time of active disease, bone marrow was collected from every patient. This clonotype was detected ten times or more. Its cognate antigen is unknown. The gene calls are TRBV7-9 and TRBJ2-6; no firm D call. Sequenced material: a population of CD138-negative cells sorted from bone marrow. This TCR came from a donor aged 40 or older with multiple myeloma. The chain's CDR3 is CASSLGQPGANVLTF. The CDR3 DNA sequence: TGTGCCAGCAGCTTAGGGCAGCCTGGGGCCAACGTCCTGACTTTC.